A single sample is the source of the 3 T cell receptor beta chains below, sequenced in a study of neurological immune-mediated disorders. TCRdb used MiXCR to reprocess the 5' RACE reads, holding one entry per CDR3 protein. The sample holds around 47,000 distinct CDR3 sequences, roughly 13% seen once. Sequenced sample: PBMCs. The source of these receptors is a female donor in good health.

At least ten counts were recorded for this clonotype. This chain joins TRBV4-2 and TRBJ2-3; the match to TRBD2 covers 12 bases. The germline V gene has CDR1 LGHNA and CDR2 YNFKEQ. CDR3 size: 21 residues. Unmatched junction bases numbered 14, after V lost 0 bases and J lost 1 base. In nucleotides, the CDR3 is TGTGCCAGCAGCCAAGATCCAAATGGGCTAGCGGGAGGGTCCGGCACAGATACGCAGTATTTT. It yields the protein CASSQDPNGLAGGSGTDTQYF.

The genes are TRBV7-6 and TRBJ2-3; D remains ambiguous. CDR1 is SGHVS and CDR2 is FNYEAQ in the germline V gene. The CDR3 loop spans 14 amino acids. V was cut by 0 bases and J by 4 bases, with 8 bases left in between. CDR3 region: CASSLAGFPDTQYF. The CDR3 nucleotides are TGTGCCAGCAGCTTAGCGGGATTCCCAGATACGCAGTATTTT.

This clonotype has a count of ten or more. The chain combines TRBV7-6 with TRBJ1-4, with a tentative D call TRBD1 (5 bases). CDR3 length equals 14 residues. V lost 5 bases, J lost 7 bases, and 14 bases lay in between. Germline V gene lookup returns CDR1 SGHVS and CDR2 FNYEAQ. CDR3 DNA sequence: TGTGCCAGCAGCAAGGGGTCCGTGGGTGAAAAACTGTTTTTT. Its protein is CASSKGSVGEKLFF.